Sequencing of this TCR beta chain was carried out in a study of CD8+CD57+ T cells in acquired aplastic anemia. Study at large: An average of roughly 3 ug of DNA was obtained from sorted CD4+ and CD8+ cells. Among healthy donors, CD4+ cells averaged about 9.9 million reads.

The V gene lost 3 bases and the J gene lost 5 bases, with 13 bases spanning the gap. Germline CDR1 and CDR2: KGHSH and LQKENI. The CDR3 totals 14 residues. Genomic DNA acted as the template from which TCR beta VDJ combination and CDR3 sequence profiling were carried out. MiXCR was run by TCRdb on the reads, yielding one entry per CDR3 protein. The table lists about 180,000 distinct CDR3 sequences, roughly half of them singletons. The chain uses TRBV18 and TRBJ2-5; D may correspond to TRBD1 or TRBD2 (7 bases each). Material for sequencing was sorted CD4+, CD8+, or CD8+CD57+ T cells (not recorded which) from PBMCs. The sequence was collected from a human donor in good health. CDR3: CASSPNRGGETQYF. The CDR3 bases are TGTGCCAGCTCACCCAACAGGGGAGGGGAGACCCAGTACTTC.